This T cell receptor (beta chain) stems from a study of blood T cells in healthy people across ages. Per germline, CDR1 DFQATT and CDR2 SNEGSKA (reference sequence). This CDR3 comprises 12 residues. Trimming at V came to 3 bases and at J to 10 bases, leaving 9 bases not matched to a gene. Through a sample-barcoded 5' primer and a J-beta primer mix, a second PCR was run for 7 to 11 cycles. TCRdb reanalysed the 5' RACE reads using MiXCR and keeps one entry per CDR3 protein. The sample gives 590,000 or so distinct CDR3 sequences, roughly 31% of which show up once; approximately 15% is in the top ten. The origin of this receptor is an elderly woman in good health. This chain uses TRBV20-1 with TRBJ2-7, with 7 bases lining up with TRBD2. Input material: blood. DNA of the CDR3: TGCAGTGCTAGTGATTACCGGGGGGACCAGTACTTC. Protein: CSASDYRGDQYF.